This T cell receptor (beta chain) was sequenced for a study of T cells in localized non-small cell lung cancer. The table came from immunoSEQ multiplex PCR; TCRdb's copy has only in-frame clones and leaves some out. The sample lists 13,000 to 15,000 clones, around nine tenths occurring once. The material sequenced was peripheral blood mononuclear cells, taken before any cancer treatment. The sequence was obtained from a man aged 40 to 70 with stage III lung adenocarcinoma.

The CDR3 is CASSKDRGLNQPQHF. The CDR3 nucleotides read TGCGCCAGCAGCAAGGACAGGGGACTCAATCAGCCCCAGCATTTT. V usage is TRBV4-3 and J usage is TRBJ1-5; TRBD1 aligns across 9 bases. The CDR3 extends over 15 amino acids. Germline CDR1 LGHNA, CDR2 YSLEER. Trimming at V came to 5 bases and at J to 3 bases, leaving 5 bases not matched to a gene.